The clone carrying this TCR beta chain was observed a single time. The data belong to a study of cytomegalovirus exposure and HLA in healthy donors. The PCR ran on 60 Vbeta and 13 Jbeta primers. As handled by the study authors: The authors later counted roughly 76 million unique TCR beta chains, roughly 11 million of them shared. Profiling relied on immunoSEQ multiplex PCR, and the TCRdb table lists in-frame clones only, not all of them. V and J calls and clone size are copied from that table; D and trimming were computed from the DNA. Found here are approximately 91,000 clones, approximately 77% of them singletons; the top ten hold approximately 10%. This CDR3 comprises 13 residues. Germline assignment: CDR1 SQVTM and CDR2 ANQGSEA. Trimming shortened V by 4 bases and J by 7 bases, and 14 bases separated the two germline ends. The CMV serostatus of this donor was not recorded.

The chain has TRBV29-1 and TRBJ2-1, with a tentative D call TRBD2 (5 bases). The TCR originated in a human donor in good health. The material sequenced was PBMCs. CDR3 nucleotides: TGCAGCGTTGGACGGGATGGAAAGAATGAGCAGTTCTTC. Translated, it gives CSVGRDGKNEQFF.